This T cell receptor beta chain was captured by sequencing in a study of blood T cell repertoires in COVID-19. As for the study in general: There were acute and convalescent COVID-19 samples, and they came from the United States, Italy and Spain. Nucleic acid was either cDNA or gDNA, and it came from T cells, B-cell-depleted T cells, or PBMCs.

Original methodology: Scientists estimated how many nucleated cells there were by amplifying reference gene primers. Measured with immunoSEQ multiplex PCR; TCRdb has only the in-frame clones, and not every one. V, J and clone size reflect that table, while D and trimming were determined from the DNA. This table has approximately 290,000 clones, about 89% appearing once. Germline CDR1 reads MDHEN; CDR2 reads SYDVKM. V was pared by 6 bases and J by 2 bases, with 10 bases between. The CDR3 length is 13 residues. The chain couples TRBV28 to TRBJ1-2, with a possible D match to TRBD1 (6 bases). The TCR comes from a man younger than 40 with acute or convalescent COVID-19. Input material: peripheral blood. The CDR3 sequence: CASRETGNYGYTF. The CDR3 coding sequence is TGTGCCAGCAGGGAAACAGGGAACTATGGCTACACCTTC.